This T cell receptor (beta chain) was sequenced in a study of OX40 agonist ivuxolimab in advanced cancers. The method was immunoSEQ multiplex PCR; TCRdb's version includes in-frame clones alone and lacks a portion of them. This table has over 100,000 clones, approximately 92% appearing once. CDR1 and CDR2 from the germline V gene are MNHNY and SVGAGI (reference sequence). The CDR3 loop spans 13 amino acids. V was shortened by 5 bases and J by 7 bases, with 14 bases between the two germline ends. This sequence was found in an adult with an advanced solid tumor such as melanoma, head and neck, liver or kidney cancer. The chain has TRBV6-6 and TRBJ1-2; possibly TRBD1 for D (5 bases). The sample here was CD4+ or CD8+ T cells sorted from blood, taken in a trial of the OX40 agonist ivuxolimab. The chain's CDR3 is CASSRDWEIGYTF. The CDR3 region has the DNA TGTGCCAGCAGTAGGGACTGGGAAATTGGCTACACCTTC.